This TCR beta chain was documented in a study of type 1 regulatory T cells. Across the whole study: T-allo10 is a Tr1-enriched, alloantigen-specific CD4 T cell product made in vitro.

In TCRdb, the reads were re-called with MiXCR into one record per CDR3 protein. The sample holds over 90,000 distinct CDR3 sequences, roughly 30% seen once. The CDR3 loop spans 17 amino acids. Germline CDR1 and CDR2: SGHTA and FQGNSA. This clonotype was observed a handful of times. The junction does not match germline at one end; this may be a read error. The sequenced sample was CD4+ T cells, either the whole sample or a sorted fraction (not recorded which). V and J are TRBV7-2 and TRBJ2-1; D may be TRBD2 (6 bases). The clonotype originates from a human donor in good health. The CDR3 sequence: CASSRRPGLRVPNEQFF. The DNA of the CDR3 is TGTGCTAGCAGTCGTAGACCGGGACTCAGAGTACCCAATGAGCAGTTCTTC.